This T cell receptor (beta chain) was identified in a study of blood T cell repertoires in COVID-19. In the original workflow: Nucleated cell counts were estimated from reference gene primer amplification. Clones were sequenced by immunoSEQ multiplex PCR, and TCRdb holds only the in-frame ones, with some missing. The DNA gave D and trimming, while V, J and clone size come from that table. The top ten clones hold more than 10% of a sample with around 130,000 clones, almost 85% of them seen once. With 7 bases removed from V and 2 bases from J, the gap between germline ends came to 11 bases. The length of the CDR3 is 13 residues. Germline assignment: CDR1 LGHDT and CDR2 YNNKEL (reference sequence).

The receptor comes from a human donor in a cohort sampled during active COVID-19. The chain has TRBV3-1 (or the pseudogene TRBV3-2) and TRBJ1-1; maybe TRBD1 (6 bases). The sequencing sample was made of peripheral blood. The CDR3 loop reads CASNLGGNTEAFF. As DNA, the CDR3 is TGTGCCAGCAACCTAGGGGGAAACACTGAAGCTTTCTTT.